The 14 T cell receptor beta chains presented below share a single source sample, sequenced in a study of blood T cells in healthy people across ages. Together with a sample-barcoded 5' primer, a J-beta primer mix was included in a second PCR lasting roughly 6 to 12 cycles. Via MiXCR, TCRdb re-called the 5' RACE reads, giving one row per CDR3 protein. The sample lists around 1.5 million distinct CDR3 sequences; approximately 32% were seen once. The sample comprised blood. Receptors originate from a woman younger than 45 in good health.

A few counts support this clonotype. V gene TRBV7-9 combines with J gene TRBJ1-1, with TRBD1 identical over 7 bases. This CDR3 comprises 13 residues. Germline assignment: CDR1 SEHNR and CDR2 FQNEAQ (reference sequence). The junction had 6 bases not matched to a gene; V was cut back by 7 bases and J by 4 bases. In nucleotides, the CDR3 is TGTGCCAGCAAATACAGGGGAACCACTGAAGCTTTCTTT. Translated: CASKYRGTTEAFF.

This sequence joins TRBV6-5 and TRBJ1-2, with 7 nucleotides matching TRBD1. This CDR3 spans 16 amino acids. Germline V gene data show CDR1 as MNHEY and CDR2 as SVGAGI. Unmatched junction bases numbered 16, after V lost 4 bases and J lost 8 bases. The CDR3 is CASSCQSGQAGCGYTF. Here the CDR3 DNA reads TGTGCCAGCAGTTGTCAATCCGGACAGGCGGGCTGCGGCTACACCTTC.

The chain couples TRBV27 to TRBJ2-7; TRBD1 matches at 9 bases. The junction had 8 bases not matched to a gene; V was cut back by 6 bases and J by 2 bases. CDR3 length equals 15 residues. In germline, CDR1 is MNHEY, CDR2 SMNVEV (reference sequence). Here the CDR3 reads CASSRGQGLAYEQYF. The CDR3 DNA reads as TGTGCCAGCAGCCGAGGACAGGGGCTCGCCTACGAGCAGTACTTC.

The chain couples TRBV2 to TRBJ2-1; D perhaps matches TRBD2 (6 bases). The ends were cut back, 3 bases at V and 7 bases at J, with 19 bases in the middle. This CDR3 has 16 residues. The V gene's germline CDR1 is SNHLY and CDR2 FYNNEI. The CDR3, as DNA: TGTGCCAGCAGTGATATCGGTGAGGGCCGGGGGAATGAGCAGTTCTTC. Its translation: CASSDIGEGRGNEQFF. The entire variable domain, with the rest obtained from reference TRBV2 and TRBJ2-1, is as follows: EPEVTQTPSHQVTQMGQEVILRCVPISNHLYFYWYRQILGQKVEFLVSFYNNEISEKSEIFDDQFSVERPDGSNFTLKIRSTKLEDSAMYFCASSDIGEGRGNEQFFGPGTRLTVL.

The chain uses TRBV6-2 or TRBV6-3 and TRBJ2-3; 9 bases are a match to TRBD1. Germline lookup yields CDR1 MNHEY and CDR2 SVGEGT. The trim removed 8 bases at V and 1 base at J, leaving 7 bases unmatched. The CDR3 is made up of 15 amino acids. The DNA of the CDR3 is TGTGCCAGCCACAGGGGGCGCTTGGGCACAGATACGCAGTATTTT. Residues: CASHRGRLGTDTQYF.

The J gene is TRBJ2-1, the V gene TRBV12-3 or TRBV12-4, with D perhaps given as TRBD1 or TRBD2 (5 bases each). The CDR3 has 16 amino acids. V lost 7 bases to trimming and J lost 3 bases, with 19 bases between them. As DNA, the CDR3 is TGTGCCAGCACCCTGGAAACGGGGCCAATCTACAATGAGCAGTTCTTC. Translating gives CASTLETGPIYNEQFF.

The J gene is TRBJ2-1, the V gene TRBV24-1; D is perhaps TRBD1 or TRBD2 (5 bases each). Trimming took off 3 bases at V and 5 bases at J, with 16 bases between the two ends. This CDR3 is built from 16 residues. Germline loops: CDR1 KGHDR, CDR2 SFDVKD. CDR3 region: CATSDPWSVGDNEQFF. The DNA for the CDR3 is TGTGCCACCAGTGATCCTTGGAGTGTGGGGGACAATGAGCAGTTCTTC.

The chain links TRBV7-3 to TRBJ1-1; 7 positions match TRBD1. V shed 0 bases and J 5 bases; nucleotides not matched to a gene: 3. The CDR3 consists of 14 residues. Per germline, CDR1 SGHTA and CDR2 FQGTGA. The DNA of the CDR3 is TGTGCCAGCAGCTTAACATCAGGGGGAACTGAAGCTTTCTTT. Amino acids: CASSLTSGGTEAFF.

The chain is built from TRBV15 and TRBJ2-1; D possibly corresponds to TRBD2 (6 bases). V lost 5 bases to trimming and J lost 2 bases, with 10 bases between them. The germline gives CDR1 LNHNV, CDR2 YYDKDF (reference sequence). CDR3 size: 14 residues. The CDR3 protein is CATSWGETYNEQFF. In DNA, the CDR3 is TGTGCCACCAGCTGGGGGGAAACCTACAATGAGCAGTTCTTC.

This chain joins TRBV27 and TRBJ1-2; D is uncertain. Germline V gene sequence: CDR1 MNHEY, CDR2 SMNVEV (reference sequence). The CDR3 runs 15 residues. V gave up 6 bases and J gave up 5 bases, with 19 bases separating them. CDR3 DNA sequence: TGTGCCAGCAGCGCGGCCTGGGCAGACCAGTATGGCTACACCTTC. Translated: CASSAAWADQYGYTF.

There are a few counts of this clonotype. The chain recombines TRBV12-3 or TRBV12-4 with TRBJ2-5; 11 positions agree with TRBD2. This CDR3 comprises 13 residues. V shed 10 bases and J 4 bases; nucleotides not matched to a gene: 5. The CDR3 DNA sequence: TGTGCCATAGCGGGGGGGCCGGGAGAGACCCAGTACTTC. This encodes CAIAGGPGETQYF.

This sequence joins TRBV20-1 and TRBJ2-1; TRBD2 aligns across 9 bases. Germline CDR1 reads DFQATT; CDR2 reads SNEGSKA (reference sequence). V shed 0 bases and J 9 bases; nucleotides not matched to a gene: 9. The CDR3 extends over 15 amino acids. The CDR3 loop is CSARDDLAGRVEQFF. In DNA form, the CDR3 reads TGCAGTGCTAGAGATGACCTAGCGGGAAGAGTTGAGCAGTTCTTC.

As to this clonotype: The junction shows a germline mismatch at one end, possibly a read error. In DNA form, the CDR3 reads TGTGCCAGCAGCGGACAGCCTAGCAAACAGCCCCAGCATTTT. Translation: CASSGQPSKQPQHF. The rearrangement joins TRBV27 to TRBJ1-5; D might be TRBD1 (6 bases). The CDR3 consists of 14 residues. Germline values: CDR1 MNHEY, CDR2 SMNVEV (reference sequence).

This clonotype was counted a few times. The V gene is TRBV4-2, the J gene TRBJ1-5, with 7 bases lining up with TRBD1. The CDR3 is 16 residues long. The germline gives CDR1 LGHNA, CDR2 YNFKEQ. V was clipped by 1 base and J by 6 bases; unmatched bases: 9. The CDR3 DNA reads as TGTGCCAGCAGCCAAGGACAGGGACAGTCGTTTCAGCCCCAGCATTTT. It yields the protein CASSQGQGQSFQPQHF.